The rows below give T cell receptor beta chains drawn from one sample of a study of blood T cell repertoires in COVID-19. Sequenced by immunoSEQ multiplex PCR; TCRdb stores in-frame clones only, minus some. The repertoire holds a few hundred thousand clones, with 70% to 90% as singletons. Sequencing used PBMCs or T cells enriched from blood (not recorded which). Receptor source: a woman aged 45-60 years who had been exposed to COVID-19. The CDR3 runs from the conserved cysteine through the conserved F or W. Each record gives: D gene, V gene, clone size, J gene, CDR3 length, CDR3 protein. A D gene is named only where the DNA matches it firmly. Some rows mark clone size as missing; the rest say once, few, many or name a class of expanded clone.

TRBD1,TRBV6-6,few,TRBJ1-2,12,CASSIGTGGYTF
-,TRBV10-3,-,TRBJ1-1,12,CAISEQDTEAFF
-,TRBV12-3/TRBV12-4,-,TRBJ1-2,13,CASSLVTGYGYTF
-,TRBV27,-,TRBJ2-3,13,CASSLQGRNTQYF
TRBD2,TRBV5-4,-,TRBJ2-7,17,CASSKRTGGTSLYEQYF
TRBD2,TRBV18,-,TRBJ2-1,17,CASSSGLAVPALNEQFF
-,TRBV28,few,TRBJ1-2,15,CASSSPRGIDYGYTF
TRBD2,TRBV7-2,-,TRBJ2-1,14,CASSSSGGGNEQFF
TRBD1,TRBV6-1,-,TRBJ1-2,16,CASSVWDRAGDYGYTF
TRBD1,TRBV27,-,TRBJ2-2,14,CASWDRGNTGELFF
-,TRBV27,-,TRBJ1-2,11,CASGLPYGYTF
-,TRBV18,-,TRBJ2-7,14,CASSPIGQYYEQYF
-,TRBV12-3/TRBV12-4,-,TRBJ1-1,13,CASSATTNTEAFF
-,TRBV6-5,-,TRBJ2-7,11,CATSQGAEQYF
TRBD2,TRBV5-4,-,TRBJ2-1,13,CASSTSGVNEQFF
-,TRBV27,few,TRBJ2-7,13,CASSLSRSNEQYF
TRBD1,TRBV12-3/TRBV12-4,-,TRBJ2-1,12,CASSLVQGQVFF
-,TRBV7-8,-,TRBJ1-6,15,CASSDRSSYNSPLHF
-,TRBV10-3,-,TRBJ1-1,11,CAISEGRGAFF
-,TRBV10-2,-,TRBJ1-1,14,CASSRGQMNTEAFF
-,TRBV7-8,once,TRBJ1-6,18,CASSLHSLDRLRNSPLHF
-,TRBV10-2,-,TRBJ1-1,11,CASIGGAEAFF
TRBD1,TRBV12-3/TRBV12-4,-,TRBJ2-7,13,CASSAGTGNEQYF
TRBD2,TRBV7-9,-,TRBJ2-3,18,CASSSTPSGAGGPRTQYF
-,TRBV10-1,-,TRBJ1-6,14,CASRRGGRNSPLHF
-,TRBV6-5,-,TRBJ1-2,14,CASRQGTFNYGYTF
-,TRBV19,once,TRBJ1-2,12,CASSGQGGGYTF
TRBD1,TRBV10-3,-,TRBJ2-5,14,CAIRETGDGETQYF
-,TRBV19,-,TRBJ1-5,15,CASSVEGAGNQPQHF
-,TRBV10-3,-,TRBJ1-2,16,CAISEGEPTGIYGYTF
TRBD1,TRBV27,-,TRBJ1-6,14,CASTRGTNNSPLHF
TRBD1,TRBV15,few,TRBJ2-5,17,CATSRKTGTGFQETQYF
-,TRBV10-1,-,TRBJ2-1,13,CASSSDLSDEQFF
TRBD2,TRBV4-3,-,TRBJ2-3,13,CASSQDGGDTQYF
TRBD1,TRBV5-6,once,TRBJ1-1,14,CASSFNRGKAEAFF
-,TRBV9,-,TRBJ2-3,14,CASSAQGLTDTQYF
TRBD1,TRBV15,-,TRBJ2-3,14,CATSRETGADTQYF
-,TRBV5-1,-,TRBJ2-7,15,CASSLFGQGPYEQYF
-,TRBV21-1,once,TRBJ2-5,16,CASSKEGTGCDETQYF